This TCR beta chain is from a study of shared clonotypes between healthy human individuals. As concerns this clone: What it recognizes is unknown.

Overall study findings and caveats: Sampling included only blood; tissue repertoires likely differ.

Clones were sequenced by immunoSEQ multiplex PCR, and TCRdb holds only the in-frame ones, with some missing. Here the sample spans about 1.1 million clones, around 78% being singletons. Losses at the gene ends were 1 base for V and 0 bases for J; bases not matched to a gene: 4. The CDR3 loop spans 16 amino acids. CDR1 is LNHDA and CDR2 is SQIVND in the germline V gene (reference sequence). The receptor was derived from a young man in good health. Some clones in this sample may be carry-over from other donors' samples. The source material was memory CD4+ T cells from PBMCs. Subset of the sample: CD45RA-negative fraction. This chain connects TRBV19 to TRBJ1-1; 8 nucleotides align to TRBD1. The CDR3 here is CASSIAAGGVNTEAFF. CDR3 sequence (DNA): TGTGCCAGTAGTATAGCGGCAGGGGGCGTGAACACTGAAGCTTTCTTT.